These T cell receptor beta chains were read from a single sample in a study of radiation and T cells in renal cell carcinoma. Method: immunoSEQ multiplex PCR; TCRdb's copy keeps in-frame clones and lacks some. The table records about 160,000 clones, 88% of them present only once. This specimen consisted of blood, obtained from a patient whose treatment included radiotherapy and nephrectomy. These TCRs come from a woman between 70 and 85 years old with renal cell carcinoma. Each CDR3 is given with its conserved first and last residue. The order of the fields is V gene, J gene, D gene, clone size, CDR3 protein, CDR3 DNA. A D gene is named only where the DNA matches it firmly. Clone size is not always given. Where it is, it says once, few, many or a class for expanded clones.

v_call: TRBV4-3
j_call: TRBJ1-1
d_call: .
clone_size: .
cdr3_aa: CASSQYRNTEAFF
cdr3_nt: TGCGCCAGCAGCCAATACAGGAACACTGAAGCTTTCTTT

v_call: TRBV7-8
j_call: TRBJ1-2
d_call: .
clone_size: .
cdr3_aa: CASSLDRPWAGYTF
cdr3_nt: TGTGCCAGCAGCTTAGACCGCCCGTGGGCTGGCTACACCTTC

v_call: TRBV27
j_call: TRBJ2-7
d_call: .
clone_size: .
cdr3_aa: CASSPSVFVYEQYF
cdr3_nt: TGTGCCAGCAGTCCCTCAGTGTTTGTCTACGAGCAGTACTTC

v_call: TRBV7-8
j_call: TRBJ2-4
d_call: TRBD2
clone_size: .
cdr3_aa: CASSLGVAGENIQYF
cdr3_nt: TGTGCCAGCAGCTTAGGAGTAGCGGGGGAAAACATTCAGTACTTC

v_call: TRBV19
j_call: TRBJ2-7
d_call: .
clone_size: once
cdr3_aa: CASSIPGGGGSYEQYF
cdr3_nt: TGTGCCAGTAGTATCCCCGGGGGCGGGGGCTCCTACGAGCAGTACTTC

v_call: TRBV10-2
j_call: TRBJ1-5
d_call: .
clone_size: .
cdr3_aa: CASSELGSNQPQHF
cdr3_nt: TGCGCCAGCAGTGAACTTGGTTCAAATCAGCCCCAGCATTTT

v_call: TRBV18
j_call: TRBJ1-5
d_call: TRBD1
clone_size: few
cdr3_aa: CASSPETGSNQPQHF
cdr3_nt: TGTGCCAGCTCACCAGAGACAGGGAGCAATCAGCCCCAGCATTTT

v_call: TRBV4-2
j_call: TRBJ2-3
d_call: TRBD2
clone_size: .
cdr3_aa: CASSQDERGEYAQYF
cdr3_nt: TGTGCCAGCAGCCAAGATGAGCGGGGGGAATATGCGCAGTATTTT

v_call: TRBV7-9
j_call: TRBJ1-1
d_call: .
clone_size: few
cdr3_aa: CASTTRLNTEAFF
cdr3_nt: TGTGCCAGCACCACACGCCTGAACACTGAAGCTTTCTTT

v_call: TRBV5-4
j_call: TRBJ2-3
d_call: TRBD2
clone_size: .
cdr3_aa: CASSFRLAGGTDTQYF
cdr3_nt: TGTGCCAGCAGCTTCCGACTAGCGGGGGGCACAGATACGCAGTATTTT

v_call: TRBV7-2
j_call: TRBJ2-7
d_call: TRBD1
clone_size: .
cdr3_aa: CASSLRSGTGGYEQYF
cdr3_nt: TGTGCCAGCAGCTTAAGATCAGGGACAGGGGGCTACGAGCAGTACTTC

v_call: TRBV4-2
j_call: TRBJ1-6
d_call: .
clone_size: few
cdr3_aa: CASSQADRNVSPLHF
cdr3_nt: TGTGCCAGCAGCCAGGCCGACAGGAACGTCTCACCCCTCCACTTT